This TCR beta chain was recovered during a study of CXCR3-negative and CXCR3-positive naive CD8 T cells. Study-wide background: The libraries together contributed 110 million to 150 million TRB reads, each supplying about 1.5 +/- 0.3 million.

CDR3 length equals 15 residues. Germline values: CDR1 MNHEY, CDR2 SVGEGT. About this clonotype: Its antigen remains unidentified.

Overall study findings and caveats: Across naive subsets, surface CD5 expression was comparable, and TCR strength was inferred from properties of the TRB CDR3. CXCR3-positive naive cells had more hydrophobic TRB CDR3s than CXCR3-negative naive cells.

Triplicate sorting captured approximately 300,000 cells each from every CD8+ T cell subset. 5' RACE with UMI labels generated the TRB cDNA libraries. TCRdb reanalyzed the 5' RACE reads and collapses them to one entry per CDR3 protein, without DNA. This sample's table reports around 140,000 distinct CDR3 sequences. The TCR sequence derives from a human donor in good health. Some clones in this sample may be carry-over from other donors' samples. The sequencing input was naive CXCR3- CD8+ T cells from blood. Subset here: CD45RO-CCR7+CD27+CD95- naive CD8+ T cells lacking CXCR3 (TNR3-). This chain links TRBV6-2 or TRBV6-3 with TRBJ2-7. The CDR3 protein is CASSSRLATTYEQYF.